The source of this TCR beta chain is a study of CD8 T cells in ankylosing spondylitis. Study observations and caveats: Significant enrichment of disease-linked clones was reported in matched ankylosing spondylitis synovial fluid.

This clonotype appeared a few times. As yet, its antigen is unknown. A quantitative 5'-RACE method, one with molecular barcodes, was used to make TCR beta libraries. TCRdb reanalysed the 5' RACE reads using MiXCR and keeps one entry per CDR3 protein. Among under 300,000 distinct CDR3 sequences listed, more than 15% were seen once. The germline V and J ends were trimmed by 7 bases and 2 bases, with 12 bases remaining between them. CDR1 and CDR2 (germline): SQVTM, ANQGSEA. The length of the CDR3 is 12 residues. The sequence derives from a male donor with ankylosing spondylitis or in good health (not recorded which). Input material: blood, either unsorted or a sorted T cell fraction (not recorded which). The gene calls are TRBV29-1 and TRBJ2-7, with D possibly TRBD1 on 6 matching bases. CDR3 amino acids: CSGGNRAYEQYF. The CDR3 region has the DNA TGCAGCGGTGGGAACAGGGCCTACGAGCAGTACTTC.